These T cell receptor beta chains were read from a single sample in a study of blood T cell repertoires in COVID-19. Measured with immunoSEQ multiplex PCR; TCRdb has only the in-frame clones, and not every one. The sample has 110,000 to 150,000 clones; over 60% are singletons. The sequenced material came from peripheral blood. These receptors all come from an elderly man with acute or convalescent COVID-19. CDR3s include the opening cysteine and the closing phenylalanine or tryptophan. A D gene is named only where the DNA matches it firmly. Part of the rows lack a size; the others show once, few, many or a class for expanded clones.

V gene: TRBV9; clone size: -; J gene: TRBJ1-5; D gene: -; CDR3 DNA: TGTGCCAGCAGCGTAGGGCCGAATCAGCCCCAGCATTTT; CDR3 protein: CASSVGPNQPQHF
V gene: TRBV7-3; clone size: -; J gene: TRBJ2-1; D gene: -; CDR3 DNA: TGTGCCAGCAGCTTCAGGGGCGCCTACAATGAGCAGTTCTTC; CDR3 protein: CASSFRGAYNEQFF
V gene: TRBV6-5; clone size: -; J gene: TRBJ1-6; D gene: -; CDR3 DNA: TGTGCCAGCAGTTACAGGGAGGAAAGACCCCTCCACTTT; CDR3 protein: CASSYREERPLHF
V gene: TRBV9; clone size: -; J gene: TRBJ2-3; D gene: -; CDR3 DNA: TGTGCCAGCAGTGGGGAGGGCACAGATACGCAGTATTTT; CDR3 protein: CASSGEGTDTQYF
V gene: TRBV5-5; clone size: -; J gene: TRBJ1-6; D gene: -; CDR3 DNA: TGTGCCAGCAGCCCGGGGAGGACAAAAGGGGATTCACCCCTCCACTTT; CDR3 protein: CASSPGRTKGDSPLHF
V gene: TRBV3-1/TRBV3-2; clone size: -; J gene: TRBJ1-1; D gene: TRBD1; CDR3 DNA: TGTGCCAGCAGCGCTGAACAGGGGATGAACACTGAAGCTTTCTTT; CDR3 protein: CASSAEQGMNTEAFF
V gene: TRBV18; clone size: -; J gene: TRBJ2-3; D gene: TRBD1; CDR3 DNA: TGTGCCAGCTCACCACCTAACAGGGGCAGGGAGGATACGCAGTATTTT; CDR3 protein: CASSPPNRGREDTQYF
V gene: TRBV24-1; clone size: -; J gene: TRBJ1-5; D gene: -; CDR3 DNA: TGTGCCACCAGTGATTTCACAGTCTCACAGCCCCAGCATTTT; CDR3 protein: CATSDFTVSQPQHF
V gene: TRBV5-1; clone size: -; J gene: TRBJ2-1; D gene: TRBD2; CDR3 DNA: TGCGCCAGCAGCTTTAGTAGCGGGGGGGCAAATGAGCAGTTCTTC; CDR3 protein: CASSFSSGGANEQFF
V gene: TRBV18; clone size: many; J gene: TRBJ1-5; D gene: -; CDR3 DNA: TGTGCCAGCTCCCAGAATACAGGAAGCAATCAGCCCCAGCATTTT; CDR3 protein: CASSQNTGSNQPQHF
V gene: TRBV3-1/TRBV3-2; clone size: -; J gene: TRBJ1-6; D gene: TRBD1; CDR3 DNA: TGTGCCAGCAGCCGGACAGGGGGCTTAGATTCACCCCTCCACTTT; CDR3 protein: CASSRTGGLDSPLHF
V gene: TRBV3-1/TRBV3-2; clone size: -; J gene: TRBJ2-1; D gene: TRBD1; CDR3 DNA: TGTGCCAGCAGCCGGGACAGGGGCGAAATCTACAATGAGCAGTTCTTC; CDR3 protein: CASSRDRGEIYNEQFF
V gene: TRBV5-1; clone size: -; J gene: TRBJ2-5; D gene: TRBD1; CDR3 DNA: TGCGCCAGCGGTCTTAACAGGGGTGTAGAGACCCAGTACTTC; CDR3 protein: CASGLNRGVETQYF
V gene: TRBV19; clone size: -; J gene: TRBJ2-5; D gene: TRBD1; CDR3 DNA: TGTGCCAGTAGTATGACAGGGGCGACCCAGTACTTC; CDR3 protein: CASSMTGATQYF
V gene: TRBV7-9; clone size: -; J gene: TRBJ2-1; D gene: TRBD2; CDR3 DNA: TGTGCCAGCAGCTTTGCGAGACTAGCGGGGGGGCCAGGGGAGCAGTTCTTC; CDR3 protein: CASSFARLAGGPGEQFF
V gene: TRBV6-5; clone size: -; J gene: TRBJ1-2; D gene: TRBD1; CDR3 DNA: TGTGCCAGCAGTTACACCGGACAGGGGGCCTTCTATGGCTACACCTTC; CDR3 protein: CASSYTGQGAFYGYTF
V gene: TRBV6-2/TRBV6-3; clone size: -; J gene: TRBJ2-3; D gene: TRBD1; CDR3 DNA: TGTGCCAGCAGTTACGGGACAGGTCTCACAGATACGCAGTATTTT; CDR3 protein: CASSYGTGLTDTQYF
V gene: TRBV18; clone size: once; J gene: TRBJ2-5; D gene: TRBD2; CDR3 DNA: TGTGCCAGCTCACCCGAAATGCTAGCGGCAGAGACCCAGTACTTC; CDR3 protein: CASSPEMLAAETQYF
V gene: TRBV28; clone size: -; J gene: TRBJ1-2; D gene: -; CDR3 DNA: TGTGCCAGCAGTCGCTCAGGGCACTATGGCTACACCTTC; CDR3 protein: CASSRSGHYGYTF
V gene: TRBV28; clone size: -; J gene: TRBJ2-7; D gene: -; CDR3 DNA: TGTGCCAGCAGCCTCTACTACGAGCAGTACTTC; CDR3 protein: CASSLYYEQYF
V gene: TRBV5-1; clone size: -; J gene: TRBJ1-5; D gene: TRBD1; CDR3 DNA: TGCGCCAGCAGCACCGGGACAGGTAATCAGCCCCAGCATTTT; CDR3 protein: CASSTGTGNQPQHF
V gene: TRBV15; clone size: -; J gene: TRBJ1-6; D gene: TRBD1; CDR3 DNA: TGTGCCACCAGCAGACACCGACCGACAGGGGGTTTGTCACCCCTCCACTTT; CDR3 protein: CATSRHRPTGGLSPLHF
V gene: TRBV5-1; clone size: -; J gene: TRBJ2-7; D gene: -; CDR3 DNA: TGCGCCAGCAGCAGGCAGGGGTCCCACGAGCAGTACTTC; CDR3 protein: CASSRQGSHEQYF
V gene: TRBV7-2; clone size: once; J gene: TRBJ2-2; D gene: TRBD1; CDR3 DNA: TGTGCCAGCAGGCAACAGGGGGCCGGGGAGCTGTTTTTT; CDR3 protein: CASRQQGAGELFF
V gene: TRBV5-6; clone size: -; J gene: TRBJ1-1; D gene: -; CDR3 DNA: TGTGCCAGCAGCTTTCTGGGCGCGTTGAACACTGAAGCTTTCTTT; CDR3 protein: CASSFLGALNTEAFF
V gene: TRBV5-5; clone size: once; J gene: TRBJ1-1; D gene: -; CDR3 DNA: TGTGCCAGCAGCTTGCTTTTGGGGAGCACTGAAGCTTTCTTT; CDR3 protein: CASSLLLGSTEAFF
V gene: TRBV2; clone size: -; J gene: TRBJ2-5; D gene: -; CDR3 DNA: TGTGCCAGCGCGGGGAATGGAGAGACCCAGTACTTC; CDR3 protein: CASAGNGETQYF
V gene: TRBV7-9; clone size: -; J gene: TRBJ1-3; D gene: -; CDR3 DNA: TGTGCCAGCAGCTTAGCGGGCAGGTCAAGCTCTGGAAACACCATATATTTT; CDR3 protein: CASSLAGRSSSGNTIYF
V gene: TRBV7-3; clone size: -; J gene: TRBJ2-3; D gene: -; CDR3 DNA: TGTGCCAGCAGCTTAAAGCGGGGCACAGATACGCAGTATTTT; CDR3 protein: CASSLKRGTDTQYF